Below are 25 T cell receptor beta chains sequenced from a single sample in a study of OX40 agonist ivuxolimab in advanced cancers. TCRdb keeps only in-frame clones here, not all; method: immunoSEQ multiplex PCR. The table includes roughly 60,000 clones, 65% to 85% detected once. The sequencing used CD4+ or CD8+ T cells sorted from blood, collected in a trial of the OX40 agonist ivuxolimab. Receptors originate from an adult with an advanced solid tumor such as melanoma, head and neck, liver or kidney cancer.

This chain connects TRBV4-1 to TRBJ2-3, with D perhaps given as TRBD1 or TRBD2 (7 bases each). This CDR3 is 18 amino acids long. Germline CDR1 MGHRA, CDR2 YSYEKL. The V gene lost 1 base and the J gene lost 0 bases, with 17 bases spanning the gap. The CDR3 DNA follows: TGCGCCAGCAGCCAAGTCAGGGGGGGGAGCGCTAGCACAGATACGCAGTATTTT. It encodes CASSQVRGGSASTDTQYF.

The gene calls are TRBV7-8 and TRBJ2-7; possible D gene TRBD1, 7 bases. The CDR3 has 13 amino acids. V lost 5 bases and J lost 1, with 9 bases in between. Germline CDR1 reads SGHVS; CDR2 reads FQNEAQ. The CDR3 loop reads CASSQGGSYEQYF. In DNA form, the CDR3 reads TGTGCCAGCAGCCAGGGGGGTTCCTACGAGCAGTACTTC. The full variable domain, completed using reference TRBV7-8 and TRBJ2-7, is GAGVSQSPRYKVAKRGQDVALRCDPISGHVSLFWYQQALGQGPEFLTYFQNEAQLDKSGLPSDRFFAERPEGSVSTLKIQRTQQEDSAVYLCASSQGGSYEQYFGPGTRLTVT.

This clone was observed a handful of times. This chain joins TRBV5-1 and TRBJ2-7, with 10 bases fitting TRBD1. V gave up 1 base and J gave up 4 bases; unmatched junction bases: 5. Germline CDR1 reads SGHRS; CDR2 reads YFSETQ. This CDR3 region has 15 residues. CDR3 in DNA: TGCGCCAGCAGCTTGTGGGGGACAGGGGTGTACGAGCAGTACTTC. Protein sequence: CASSLWGTGVYEQYF. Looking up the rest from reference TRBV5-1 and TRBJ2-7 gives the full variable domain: KAGVTQTPRYLIKTRGQQVTLSCSPISGHRSVSWYQQTPGQGLQFLFEYFSETQRNKGNFPGRFSGRQFSNSRSEMNVSTLELGDSALYLCASSLWGTGVYEQYFGPGTRLTVT.

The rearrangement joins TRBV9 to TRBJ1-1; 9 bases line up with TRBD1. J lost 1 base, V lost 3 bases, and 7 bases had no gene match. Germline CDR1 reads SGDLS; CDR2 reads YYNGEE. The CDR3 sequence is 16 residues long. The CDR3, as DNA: TGTGCCAGCAGCGCCCAAAGGACAGGGGCGAACACTGAAGCTTTCTTT. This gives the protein CASSAQRTGANTEAFF.

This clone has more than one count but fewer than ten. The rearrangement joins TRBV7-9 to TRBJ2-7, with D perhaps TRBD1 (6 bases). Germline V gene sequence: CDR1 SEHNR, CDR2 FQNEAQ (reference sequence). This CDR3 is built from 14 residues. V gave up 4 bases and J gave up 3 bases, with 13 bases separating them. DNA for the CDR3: TGTGCCAGCAGCTCATCCGGGACATACTACGAGCAGTACTTC. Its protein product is CASSSSGTYYEQYF.

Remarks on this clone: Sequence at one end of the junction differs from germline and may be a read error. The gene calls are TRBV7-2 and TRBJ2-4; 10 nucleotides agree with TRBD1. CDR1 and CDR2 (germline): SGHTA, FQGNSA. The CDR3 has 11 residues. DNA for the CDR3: TGTGCCAGCAGCCTGGGACAGGGGAGGAACTTC. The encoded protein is CASSLGQGRNF.

The CDR3 region is CASRGDWDRDVETQYF. CDR3 DNA sequence: TGTGCCAGCAGGGGAGACTGGGACAGGGATGTGGAGACCCAGTACTTC. The genes are TRBV2 and TRBJ2-5; TRBD1 aligns across 9 bases. The trim removed 6 bases at V and 5 bases at J, leaving 13 bases unmatched. CDR3 length: 16 amino acids. Looked up from germline, CDR1 is SNHLY and CDR2 is FYNNEI.

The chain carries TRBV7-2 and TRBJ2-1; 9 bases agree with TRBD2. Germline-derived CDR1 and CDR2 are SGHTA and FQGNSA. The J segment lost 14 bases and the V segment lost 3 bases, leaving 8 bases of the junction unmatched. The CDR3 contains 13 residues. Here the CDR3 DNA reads TGTGCCAGCAGCTTGGCTAGCGGGGATAAAAAGTTCTTC. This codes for CASSLASGDKKFF.

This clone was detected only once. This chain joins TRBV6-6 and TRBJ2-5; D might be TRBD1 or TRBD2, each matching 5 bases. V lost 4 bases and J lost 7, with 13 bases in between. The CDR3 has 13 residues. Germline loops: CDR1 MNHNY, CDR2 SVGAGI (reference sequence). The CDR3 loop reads CASSSGPRGTQYF. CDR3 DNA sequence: TGTGCCAGCAGTTCAGGGCCCCGGGGGACCCAGTACTTC.

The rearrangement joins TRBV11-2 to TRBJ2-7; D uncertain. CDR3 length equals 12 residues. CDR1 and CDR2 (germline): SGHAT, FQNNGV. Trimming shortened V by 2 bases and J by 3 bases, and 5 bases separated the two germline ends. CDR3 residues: CASSLLGYEQYF. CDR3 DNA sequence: TGTGCCAGCAGCTTATTAGGCTACGAGCAGTACTTC.

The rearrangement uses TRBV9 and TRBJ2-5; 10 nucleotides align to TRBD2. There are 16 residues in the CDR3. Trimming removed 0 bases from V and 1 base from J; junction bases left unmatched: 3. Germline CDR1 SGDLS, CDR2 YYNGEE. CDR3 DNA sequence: TGTGCCAGCAGCGTAGGGACTAGCGGAATCCAAGAGACCCAGTACTTC. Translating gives CASSVGTSGIQETQYF.

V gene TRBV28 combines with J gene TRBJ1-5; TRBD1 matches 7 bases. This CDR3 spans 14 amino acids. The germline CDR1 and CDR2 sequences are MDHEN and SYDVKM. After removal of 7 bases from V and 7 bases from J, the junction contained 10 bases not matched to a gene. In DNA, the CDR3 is TGTGCCAGCACCCCAAGGGGGCCCAAACAGCCCCAGCATTTT. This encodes CASTPRGPKQPQHF.

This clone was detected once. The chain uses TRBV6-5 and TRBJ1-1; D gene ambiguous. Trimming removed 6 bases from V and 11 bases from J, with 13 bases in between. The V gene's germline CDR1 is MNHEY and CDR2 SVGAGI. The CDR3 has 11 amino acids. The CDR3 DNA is TGTGCCAGCAGCTCCGCCAATATTGCTTTCTTT. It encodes CASSSANIAFF.

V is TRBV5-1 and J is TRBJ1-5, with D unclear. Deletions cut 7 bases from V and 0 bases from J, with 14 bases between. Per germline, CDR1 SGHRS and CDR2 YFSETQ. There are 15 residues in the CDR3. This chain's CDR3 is CASAPQPSSNQPQHF. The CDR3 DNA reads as TGCGCCAGCGCCCCCCAGCCCAGTAGCAATCAGCCCCAGCATTTT.

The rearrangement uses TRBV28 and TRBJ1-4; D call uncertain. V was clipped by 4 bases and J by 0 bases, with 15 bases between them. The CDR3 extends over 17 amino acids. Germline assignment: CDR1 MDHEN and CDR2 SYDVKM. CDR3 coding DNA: TGTGCCAGCAGTTCCGAGCCGGAACTTGCAACTAATGAAAAACTGTTTTTT. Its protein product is CASSSEPELATNEKLFF.

DNA of the CDR3: TGTGCCAGCAGCCCCCGCTCAGGGCACACCGGGGAGCTGTTTTTT. Residues: CASSPRSGHTGELFF. The chain is built from TRBV7-6 and TRBJ2-2, with D perhaps TRBD1 (5 bases). Germline V gives CDR1 SGHVS, CDR2 FNYEAQ. The CDR3 consists of 15 residues. V lost 5 bases and J lost 3, with 13 bases in between.

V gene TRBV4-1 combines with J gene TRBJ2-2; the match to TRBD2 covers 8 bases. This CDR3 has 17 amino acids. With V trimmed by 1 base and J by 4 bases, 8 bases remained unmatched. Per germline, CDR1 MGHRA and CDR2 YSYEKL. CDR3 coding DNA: TGCGCCAGCAGCCAAGGCGCCCTAGCGGGTGGCACCGGGGAGCTGTTTTTT. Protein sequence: CASSQGALAGGTGELFF.

CDR3 residues: CASISSAGGPRSTDTQYF. In DNA, the CDR3 is TGTGCCAGCATAAGCTCAGCGGGGGGCCCAAGGAGCACAGATACGCAGTATTTT. V gene TRBV5-4 combines with J gene TRBJ2-3, with 9 bases lining up with TRBD2. CDR1 is SGHNT and CDR2 is YYREEE in the germline V gene (reference sequence). V shed 6 bases and J 0 bases; nucleotides not matched to a gene: 14. The CDR3 runs 18 residues.

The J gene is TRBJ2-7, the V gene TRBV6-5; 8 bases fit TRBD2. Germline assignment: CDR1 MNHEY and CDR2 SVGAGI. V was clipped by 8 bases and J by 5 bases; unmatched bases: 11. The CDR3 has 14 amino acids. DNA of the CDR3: TGTGCCAGCGCTGGCGGGAGGTTCTTCGACGAGCAGTACTTC. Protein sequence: CASAGGRFFDEQYF.

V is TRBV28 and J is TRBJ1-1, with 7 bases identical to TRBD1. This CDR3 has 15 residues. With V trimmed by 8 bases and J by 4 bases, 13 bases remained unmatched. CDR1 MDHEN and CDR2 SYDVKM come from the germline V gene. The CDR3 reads CASPPDQTGSTEAFF. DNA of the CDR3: TGTGCCAGCCCCCCCGACCAGACAGGGTCCACTGAAGCTTTCTTT.

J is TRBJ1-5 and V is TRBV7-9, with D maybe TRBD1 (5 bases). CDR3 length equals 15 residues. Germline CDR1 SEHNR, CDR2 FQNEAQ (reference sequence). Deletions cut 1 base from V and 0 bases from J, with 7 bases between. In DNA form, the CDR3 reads TGTGCCAGCAGCTTAGGAGGGGATAGCAATCAGCCCCAGCATTTT. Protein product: CASSLGGDSNQPQHF.

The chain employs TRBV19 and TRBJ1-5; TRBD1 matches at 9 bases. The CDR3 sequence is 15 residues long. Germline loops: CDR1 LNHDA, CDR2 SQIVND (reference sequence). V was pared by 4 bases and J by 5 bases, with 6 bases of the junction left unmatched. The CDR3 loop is CASSSRDRGYQPQHF. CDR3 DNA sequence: TGTGCCAGTAGTAGCCGAGACAGGGGGTATCAGCCCCAGCATTTT.

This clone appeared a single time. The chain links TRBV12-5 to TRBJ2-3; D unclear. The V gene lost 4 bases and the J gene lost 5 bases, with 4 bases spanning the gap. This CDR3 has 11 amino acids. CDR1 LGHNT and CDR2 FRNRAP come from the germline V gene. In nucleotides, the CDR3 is TGTGCTAGTGGTTATTTAGATACGCAGTATTTT. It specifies CASGYLDTQYF. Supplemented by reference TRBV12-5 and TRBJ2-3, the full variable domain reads DARVTQTPRHKVTEMGQEVTMRCQPILGHNTVFWYRQTMMQGLELLAYFRNRAPLDDSGMPKDRFSAEMPDATLATLKIQPSEPRDSAVYFCASGYLDTQYFGPGTRLTVL.

This CDR3 is CAISESGNTEAFF. DNA of the CDR3: TGTGCCATCAGTGAGTCGGGGAACACTGAAGCTTTCTTT. This chain connects TRBV10-3 to TRBJ1-1; no clear D gene. The CDR3 contains 13 residues. V shed 0 bases and J shed 1 base, with 3 bases lying between them. Germline V gene data show CDR1 as ENHRY and CDR2 as SYGVKD.

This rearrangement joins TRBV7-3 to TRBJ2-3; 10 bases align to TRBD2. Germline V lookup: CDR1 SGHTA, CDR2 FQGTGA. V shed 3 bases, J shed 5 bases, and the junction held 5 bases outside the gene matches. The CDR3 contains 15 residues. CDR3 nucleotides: TGTGCCAGCAGCTTGGCTGCTAGCGGGGGAGATACGCAGTATTTT. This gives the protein CASSLAASGGDTQYF.